A selection of T cell receptor beta chains follows, all from one sample in a study of shared clonotypes between healthy human individuals. The repertoire was sequenced with immunoSEQ multiplex PCR; TCRdb's copy has only in-frame clones and lacks some. The table records about 520,000 clones, 95% to 97% of them present only once. Material: naive CD4+ T cells sorted from blood. The receptors were sampled from a woman between 25 and 40 years old in good health. Both conserved end residues are part of each CDR3. D genes are given only for firm matches. Some rows have no size entry. The others give once, few or many, or a class for an expanded clone.

TRBV7-9	TRBD1	TRBJ2-1	-	CASSEYRGREQFF	TGTGCCAGCAGCGAATACAGGGGGCGGGAGCAGTTCTTC
TRBV6-5	TRBD2	TRBJ2-7	-	CASSYGGLAGGRQYF	TGTGCCAGCAGTTACGGGGGGCTAGCGGGAGGAAGGCAGTACTTC
TRBV5-1	-	TRBJ1-4	-	CASSLGTGNEKLFF	TGCGCCAGCAGCTTGGGGACGGGTAATGAAAAACTGTTTTTT
TRBV6-6	-	TRBJ2-5	-	CASSYATGGTQYF	TGTGCCAGCAGTTACGCCACAGGAGGGACCCAGTACTTC
TRBV27	TRBD2	TRBJ2-1	-	CASRLAEGIRNEQFF	TGTGCCAGCAGGCTAGCGGAAGGGATTCGGAATGAGCAGTTCTTC
TRBV7-9	-	TRBJ2-7	-	CASSAKGGAAYEQYF	TGTGCCAGCAGCGCAAAGGGGGGCGCCGCCTACGAGCAGTACTTC
TRBV5-4	TRBD1	TRBJ2-2	-	CASSRPRDRATGELFF	TGTGCCAGCAGCCGACCCCGGGACAGGGCAACCGGGGAGCTGTTTTTT
TRBV5-1	TRBD1	TRBJ1-5	once	CASSLQGQASQPQHF	TGCGCCAGCAGCTTACAGGGACAGGCGAGTCAGCCCCAGCATTTT
TRBV7-2	-	TRBJ2-7	-	CASTPGRSARYEQYF	TGTGCCAGCACCCCCGGTCGCAGCGCGCGCTACGAGCAGTACTTC
TRBV9	-	TRBJ2-5	-	CASSVGTSQETQYF	TGTGCCAGCAGCGTAGGGACTTCACAAGAGACCCAGTACTTC
TRBV9	-	TRBJ1-1	few	CASSVGDRSVEAFF	TGTGCCAGCAGCGTAGGAGACAGGAGTGTCGAAGCTTTCTTT
TRBV7-9	-	TRBJ1-4	-	CASSGRQVENEKLFF	TGTGCCAGCAGCGGACGACAGGTGGAAAATGAAAAACTGTTTTTT
TRBV6-5	-	TRBJ2-5	-	CASSLQETQYF	TGTGCCAGCAGTCTTCAAGAGACCCAGTACTTC
TRBV28	-	TRBJ2-7	-	CASSPLLGGRTYEQYF	TGTGCCAGCAGTCCCCTCTTGGGGGGCCGTACCTACGAGCAGTACTTC
TRBV7-9	-	TRBJ1-1	-	CASSQNRGRAFF	TGTGCCAGCAGCCAAAACCGGGGACGAGCTTTCTTT
TRBV5-6	-	TRBJ2-3	-	CASANNLAYTDTQYF	TGTGCCAGCGCGAATAATTTAGCGTACACAGATACGCAGTATTTT
TRBV18	TRBD1	TRBJ2-5	-	CASSPLAQGETQYF	TGTGCCAGCTCACCACTCGCACAGGGGGAGACCCAGTACTTC
TRBV7-2	-	TRBJ2-5	-	CASSRGRGGQETQYF	TGTGCCAGCAGCCGCGGAAGAGGGGGGCAAGAGACCCAGTACTTC
TRBV27	-	TRBJ1-2	-	CASSSQWENYGYTF	TGTGCCAGCAGTTCCCAATGGGAGAACTATGGCTACACCTTC
TRBV5-5	TRBD1	TRBJ1-1	-	CASRWDSNTEAFF	TGTGCCAGCAGGTGGGACAGCAACACTGAAGCTTTCTTT
TRBV29-1	TRBD2	TRBJ2-1	once	CSAGFSGRSSYNEQFF	TGCAGCGCCGGCTTTAGCGGGAGGAGCTCCTACAATGAGCAGTTCTTC
TRBV7-6	-	TRBJ1-2	-	CASSLGVSSQGGYTF	TGTGCCAGCAGCTTAGGGGTCAGCTCCCAGGGAGGCTACACCTTC
TRBV28	TRBD1	TRBJ1-2	-	CASSRTGGYGYTF	TGTGCCAGCAGTCGGACAGGGGGCTATGGCTACACCTTC
TRBV19	TRBD2	TRBJ2-4	-	CASSISGSNIQYF	TGTGCCAGTAGTATTAGCGGGAGCAACATTCAGTACTTC
TRBV5-1	-	TRBJ2-5	-	CASSSWAGQETQYF	TGCGCCAGCAGCTCTTGGGCCGGTCAAGAGACCCAGTACTTC
TRBV5-4	-	TRBJ2-5	-	CASSLSSRSETQYF	TGTGCCAGCAGCTTGTCTTCCCGGTCAGAGACCCAGTACTTC
TRBV7-6	TRBD2	TRBJ2-7	once	CASSLESASGTYEQYF	TGTGCCAGCAGCTTAGAGAGTGCTAGCGGGACTTACGAGCAGTACTTC
TRBV28	TRBD2	TRBJ2-7	once	CASSFLAGRSYEQYF	TGTGCCAGCAGTTTTCTAGCGGGCCGCTCCTACGAGCAGTACTTC
TRBV27	-	TRBJ1-2	-	CASSPQSGTFGYGYTF	TGTGCCAGCAGTCCCCAGTCAGGAACATTCGGCTATGGCTACACCTTC
TRBV18	-	TRBJ1-5	-	CASSPLVDNAGNQPQHF	TGTGCCAGCTCACCACTGGTGGATAACGCAGGCAATCAGCCCCAGCATTTT
TRBV7-9	-	TRBJ2-7	few	CASSFIQGDEQYF	TGTGCCAGCAGCTTCATACAGGGAGACGAGCAGTACTTC
TRBV19	TRBD1	TRBJ1-6	-	CASSIGTARNSPLHF	TGTGCCAGTAGCATTGGGACAGCCCGTAATTCACCCCTCCACTTT
TRBV7-3	-	TRBJ2-5	-	CASSLTGRGQETQYF	TGTGCCAGCAGCTTAACCGGGCGGGGACAAGAGACCCAGTACTTC
TRBV28	-	TRBJ1-4	-	CASSLGQDNEKLFF	TGTGCCAGCAGTTTAGGCCAGGATAATGAAAAACTGTTTTTT
TRBV28	TRBD1	TRBJ1-3	-	CASSSQQGVLSGNTIYF	TGTGCCAGCAGTTCGCAACAGGGGGTCCTCTCTGGAAACACCATATATTTT
TRBV15	-	TRBJ1-5	-	CATSREGRPNQPQHF	TGTGCCACCAGCAGAGAAGGAAGGCCTAATCAGCCCCAGCATTTT
TRBV5-6	TRBD2	TRBJ2-3	-	CASTLGGFGTDTQYF	TGTGCCAGCACCCTGGGAGGGTTTGGCACAGATACGCAGTATTTT
TRBV4-2	-	TRBJ2-6	-	CASSQELFSFLWAAGSGANVLTF	TGTGCCAGCAGCCAGGAACTATTCTCATTTCTATGGGCAGCGGGCTCTGGGGCCAACGTCCTGACTTTC
TRBV9	TRBD2	TRBJ2-1	-	CASSVVPGVSGRGSYNEQFF	TGTGCCAGCAGCGTAGTCCCTGGGGTGAGCGGGAGGGGGTCCTACAATGAGCAGTTCTTC
TRBV4-1	TRBD1	TRBJ2-7	-	CASSYEPGQGSYEQYF	TGCGCCAGCAGCTATGAACCGGGACAGGGGTCCTACGAGCAGTACTTC
TRBV10-2	-	TRBJ2-7	-	CASNREYSSYEQYF	TGCGCCAGCAACCGGGAATATAGCTCCTACGAGCAGTACTTC
TRBV11-3	TRBD2	TRBJ2-5	-	CASSPGLAGTGETQYF	TGTGCCAGCAGCCCGGGACTAGCGGGAACCGGGGAGACCCAGTACTTC
TRBV5-1	TRBD2	TRBJ2-2	-	CASSLKASGLTNTGELFF	TGCGCCAGCAGCTTGAAGGCTAGCGGACTTACGAACACCGGGGAGCTGTTTTTT
TRBV19	-	TRBJ1-4	-	CASSYSWGMANEKLFF	TGTGCCAGTAGTTACAGTTGGGGGATGGCTAATGAAAAACTGTTTTTT